The rows below give T cell receptor beta chains drawn from one sample of a study of OX40 agonist ivuxolimab in advanced cancers. The assay was immunoSEQ multiplex PCR, and TCRdb's table has in-frame clones only and misses some. This sample carries under 70,000 clones, around 84% of them seen once, and the ten largest clones take roughly 2%. Sequenced here: CD4+ or CD8+ T cells sorted from blood, sampled in a trial of the OX40 agonist ivuxolimab. These receptor sequences come from an adult with an advanced solid tumor such as melanoma, head and neck, liver or kidney cancer. Each CDR3 is given with its conserved first and last residue. Each record gives: D gene, CDR3 length, V gene, J gene, clone size, CDR3 protein, CDR3 DNA. D genes are given only for firm matches. The listing skips clone size in some rows; elsewhere it reads once, few, many or a size class.

>NA|15|TRBV19|TRBJ2-1|NA
CASRIGANSYNEQFF
TGTGCCAGTAGGATTGGGGCGAACTCCTACAATGAGCAGTTCTTC
>NA|13|TRBV6-5|TRBJ2-5|NA
CASSQRFQETQYF
TGTGCCAGCAGCCAGAGGTTTCAAGAGACCCAGTACTTC
>NA|17|TRBV18|TRBJ1-4|NA
CASSPPTGAEMDEKLFF
TGTGCCAGCTCACCACCTACTGGCGCAGAAATGGATGAAAAACTGTTTTTT
>NA|13|TRBV6-4|TRBJ2-3|medium-sized
CASSGREGDTQYF
TGTGCCAGCAGTGGTCGGGAAGGAGATACGCAGTATTTT
>NA|15|TRBV7-8|TRBJ1-6|NA
CASSLAGIGDSPLHF
TGTGCCAGCAGCTTAGCAGGGATAGGGGATTCACCCCTCCACTTT
>NA|13|TRBV2|TRBJ1-5|NA
CASSGEGNQPQHF
TGTGCCAGCTCCGGTGAGGGGAATCAGCCCCAGCATTTT
>TRBD1|15|TRBV2|TRBJ2-7|once
CASSGDRATAGEQYF
TGTGCCAGCAGCGGGGACAGGGCGACGGCGGGGGAGCAGTACTTC
>TRBD1|13|TRBV11-2|TRBJ1-1|NA
CASSQDRVTEAFF
TGTGCCAGCAGCCAGGACAGGGTCACTGAAGCTTTCTTT
>TRBD1|16|TRBV28|TRBJ2-5|once
CASSSDRAGLKETQYF
TGTGCCAGCTCCTCGGACAGGGCAGGTTTAAAAGAGACCCAGTACTTC
>TRBD1|14|TRBV28|TRBJ1-2|NA
CASSQQGWAYGYTF
TGTGCCAGCAGCCAACAGGGGTGGGCCTATGGCTACACCTTC
>TRBD1|15|TRBV28|TRBJ1-4|NA
CASSPWTGPNEKLFF
TGTGCCAGCAGTCCGTGGACAGGGCCCAATGAAAAACTGTTTTTT
>NA|14|TRBV7-8|TRBJ2-1|NA
CASSQVSGGNEQFF
TGTGCCAGCAGCCAAGTCTCGGGCGGGAATGAGCAGTTCTTC
>NA|13|TRBV2|TRBJ2-3|NA
CAGAEGLADTQYF
TGTGCCGGGGCCGAGGGGCTGGCAGATACGCAGTATTTT
>NA|12|TRBV2|TRBJ2-3|NA
CASSFTTDTQYF
TGTGCCAGCAGTTTTACAACAGATACGCAGTATTTT
>NA|17|TRBV11-1|TRBJ2-5|NA
CASSLRPSGTGQETQYF
TGTGCCAGCAGCCTCCGCCCAAGCGGGACAGGACAAGAGACCCAGTACTTC
>NA|13|TRBV29-1|TRBJ1-2|NA
CSSPEGTFYGYTF
TGCAGCTCACCCGAGGGGACCTTCTATGGCTACACCTTC
>NA|13|TRBV2|TRBJ2-5|NA
CASRLGIQETQYF
TGTGCCAGCAGGCTGGGAATCCAAGAGACCCAGTACTTC
>NA|13|TRBV28|TRBJ1-2|few
CASTELETYGYTF
TGTGCCAGTACAGAACTAGAGACCTATGGCTACACCTTC
>TRBD1|15|TRBV14|TRBJ2-7|NA
CASSHLDRSFYEQYF
TGTGCCAGCAGCCATCTGGACAGGTCCTTCTACGAGCAGTACTTC
>NA|12|TRBV28|TRBJ2-3|NA
CASSRQGDTQYF
TGTGCCAGCAGTCGGCAGGGAGATACGCAGTATTTT
>NA|14|TRBV5-1|TRBJ2-1|once
CASASRDIYNEQFF
TGCGCCAGCGCGTCCCGGGACATTTACAATGAGCAGTTCTTC
>NA|13|TRBV9|TRBJ1-2|NA
CASSVAQNYGYTF
TGTGCCAGCAGCGTAGCACAGAACTATGGCTACACCTTC
>TRBD1|13|TRBV10-2|TRBJ2-7|NA
CASRPGQTYEQYF
TGCGCCAGCAGGCCGGGACAGACCTACGAGCAGTACTTC
>NA|14|TRBV11-2|TRBJ1-4|NA
CASSLQGYGEKLFF
TGTGCCAGCAGCTTACAGGGATATGGCGAAAAACTGTTTTTT
>TRBD1|15|TRBV5-6|TRBJ2-7|NA
CASSLGDRLSYEQYF
TGTGCCAGCAGCTTGGGGGACAGGCTATCCTACGAGCAGTACTTC